This passage covers 24 T cell receptor beta chains from one sample sequenced in a study of T-cell reconstitution after alpha-beta-depleted transplantation in children. Unique molecular identifiers were incorporated when the TCRbeta library was constructed. MiXCR was run by TCRdb on the PCR reads, yielding one entry per CDR3 protein. The sample records some 220,000 distinct CDR3 sequences, roughly a tenth being singletons. Sequencing used PBMCs, obtained before TCRalphabeta/CD19-depleted stem cell transplant. All receptors derive from a child less than two years old with acute myeloid leukemia, due to receive a stem cell transplant.

Of note for this clonotype: The junction shows a germline mismatch at one end, possibly a read error. The chain recombines TRBV3-1 with TRBJ2-4, with TRBD2 matching over 12 bases. Germline-derived CDR1 and CDR2 are LGHDT and YNNKEL (reference sequence). This CDR3 is built from 18 residues. CDR3 region: CASSQDRRLAGEQNTQYF. CDR3 nucleotides: TGTGCCAGCAGCCAAGATAGGCGACTAGCGGGGGAGCAGAACACTCAGTACTTC.

This clonotype was found many times. The chain uses TRBV7-3 and TRBJ2-1; D uncertain. In germline, CDR1 is SGHTA, CDR2 FQGTGA. The CDR3 is 13 amino acids. Trimming removed 1 base at V and 4 bases at J, with 5 bases between. The DNA for the CDR3 is TGTGCCAGCAGCTTAATTCAATACAATGAGCAGTTCTTC. It encodes CASSLIQYNEQFF.

This clonotype was seen many times. The chain recombines TRBV7-2 with TRBJ1-4; perhaps TRBD1 as D (6 bases). The CDR3 contains 16 residues. CDR1 is SGHTA and CDR2 is FQGNSA in the germline V gene. V shed 6 bases and J shed 4 bases, with 18 bases lying between them. This chain's CDR3 is CASSFYRVQNNEKLFF. CDR3 nucleotide sequence: TGTGCCAGCAGTTTCTACAGGGTTCAAAATAATGAAAAACTGTTTTTT.

This clonotype was observed at least ten times. This chain links TRBV21-1 with TRBJ2-1; the DNA was not used to check the table's D call, TRBD1. TRBV21-1 is marked as a pseudogene. The CDR3 runs 17 residues. CDR3 DNA sequence: TGTGCCAGCAGCAAGTCCCTATCAGTCAGCTCCTACAATGAGCAGTTCTTC. Residues: CASSKSLSVSSYNEQFF.

This clonotype showed up many times. One end of the junction does not line up with germline, which may come from a read error. This chain connects TRBV7-7 to TRBJ2-1; TRBD2 agrees at 13 bases. The CDR3 covers 16 residues. Per germline, CDR1 SSHAT and CDR2 FNYEAQ (reference sequence). In DNA, the CDR3 is TGTGCTAGCAGCAAGAGGGGACTAGCGGGGCGCAATGAGCAGTTCTTC. Its protein is CASSKRGLAGRNEQFF.

The sample holds many counts of this clonotype. One end of the junction varies from germline; a read error may be responsible. J is TRBJ2-5 and V is TRBV24-1; D is undetermined. CDR3 length: 12 residues. In germline, CDR1 is KGHDR, CDR2 SFDVKD. The DNA for the CDR3 is TGTGCCACCCGTGATATAGGAGAGACCCAGTACTTC. As protein: CATRDIGETQYF.

This sequence joins TRBV18 and TRBJ2-1; the match to TRBD2 covers 13 bases. The CDR3 contains 16 residues. J lost 8 bases, V lost 3 bases, and 7 bases had no gene match. Germline loops: CDR1 KGHSH, CDR2 LQKENI. CDR3 bases: TGTGCCAGCTCACCCTTCACTAGCGGGAGGGCCCATGAGCAGTTCTTC. It specifies CASSPFTSGRAHEQFF.

This clonotype occurred many times. The CDR3 DNA reads as TGCAGTGCTAGAGATGGATCCAGGGGTACCGGGGAGCTGTTTTTT. Its translation is CSARDGSRGTGELFF. The chain is built from TRBV20-1 and TRBJ2-2, with D possibly being TRBD1 (6 bases). The CDR3 is 15 amino acids. V was shortened by 0 bases and J by 5 bases, with 13 bases between the two germline ends. From germline, CDR1 is DFQATT and CDR2 SNEGSKA (reference sequence).

There are many counts of this clonotype. The chain combines TRBV20-1 with TRBJ1-1; 7 bases line up with TRBD1. After removal of 8 bases from V and 6 bases from J, the junction contained 12 bases not matched to a gene. Germline CDR1 reads DFQATT; CDR2 reads SNEGSKA (reference sequence). CDR3 size: 13 residues. The CDR3 region has the DNA TGCAGTTCTTGGGACAGCAGCGGGTCTGAAGCTTTCTTT. Translated, it gives CSSWDSSGSEAFF.

A word on this clonotype: A much larger clonotype is one base distant, so this may be a read error. J is TRBJ2-7 and V is TRBV11-2; D gene uncertain. This CDR3 is 11 amino acids long. The germline gives CDR1 SGHAT, CDR2 FQNNGV. The DNA for the CDR3 is TGTGCCAGCAACTTACTGAACGAGCAGTACTTC. Translating gives CASNLLNEQYF. The entire variable domain, with the rest obtained from reference TRBV11-2 and TRBJ2-7, is as follows: EAGVAQSPRYKIIEKRQSVAFWCNPISGHATLYWYQQILGQGPKLLIQFQNNGVVDDSQLPKDRFSAERLKGVDSTLKIQPAKLEDSAVYLCASNLLNEQYFGPGTRLTVT.

In its sample, this clonotype was seen many times. This sequence joins TRBV4-2 and TRBJ2-3, with 9 positions matching TRBD2. Trimming took 0 bases from V and 4 from J; bases not matched to a gene: 8. The CDR3 runs to 17 residues. Germline V lookup: CDR1 LGHNA, CDR2 YNFKEQ. The CDR3 coding sequence is TGTGCCAGCAGCCAAGATCCCGCGGGAGGGCCGGCAGATACGCAGTATTTT. Translated, it gives CASSQDPAGGPADTQYF.

Many counts were recorded for this clonotype. V is TRBV5-1 and J is TRBJ2-1, with TRBD2 as a possible D gene (5 bases). From germline, CDR1 is SGHRS and CDR2 YFSETQ. The CDR3 is made up of 16 amino acids. V was clipped by 4 bases and J by 4 bases, with 18 bases between them. The CDR3 protein is CASSPQASTGYNEQFF. In DNA, the CDR3 is TGCGCCAGCAGCCCTCAGGCCTCGACGGGGTACAATGAGCAGTTCTTC.

On this clonotype: Given a much more abundant clone one base away, this may be a read error. V usage is TRBV11-2 and J usage is TRBJ2-4, with 13 bases identical to TRBD2. This CDR3 contains 16 residues. The trim removed 5 bases at V and 4 bases at J, leaving 5 bases unmatched. Germline V CDR1 and CDR2: SGHAT, FQNNGV. CDR3 coding DNA: TGTGCCAGCAGCCCCGGACTAGCGGGAGATAAAAACATTCAGTACTTC. This translates into CASSPGLAGDKNIQYF.

There are many counts of this clonotype. The chain combines TRBV20-1 with TRBJ2-1, with D maybe TRBD2 (6 bases). Trimming cost V 4 bases and J 7 bases, with 14 bases left between them. CDR3 size: 13 residues. Germline values: CDR1 DFQATT, CDR2 SNEGSKA (reference sequence). The CDR3 spells CSANLGGGNEQFF. Written as DNA, the CDR3 is TGCAGTGCTAACCTTGGGGGAGGTAATGAGCAGTTCTTC.

This clonotype was found many times. The chain links TRBV7-2 to TRBJ2-7; no definite D call. The CDR3 has 14 residues. Germline V gene lookup returns CDR1 SGHTA and CDR2 FQGNSA. The V end lost 2 bases, the J end lost 2 bases, and 10 bases lay between the germline ends. The CDR3 here is CASSLSGDTYEQYF. In DNA, the CDR3 is TGTGCCAGCAGCTTATCTGGCGATACCTACGAGCAGTACTTC.

The chain combines TRBV7-9 with TRBJ2-7; 14 positions agree with TRBD2. Germline V gives CDR1 SEHNR, CDR2 FQNEAQ (reference sequence). The CDR3 consists of 17 residues. V dropped 5 bases and J dropped 5; count of bases not matched to a gene: 11. CDR3 DNA: TGTGCCAGCAGCCCCAGACCTGGACTAGCGGGAGGTAACGAGCAGTACTTC. It encodes CASSPRPGLAGGNEQYF.

This clonotype was seen many times. The rearrangement joins TRBV12-3 or TRBV12-4 to TRBJ1-2; 7 bases map to TRBD1. The CDR3 length is 14 residues. V shed 4 bases, J shed 7 bases, and the junction held 9 bases outside the gene matches. CDR3 in amino acids: CASSSRTGGGGYTF. The CDR3 region has the DNA TGTGCCAGCAGTTCCCGGACAGGTGGGGGTGGCTACACCTTC.

This clonotype was detected many times. J is TRBJ2-3 and V is TRBV5-1; 9 bases align to TRBD2. The CDR3 extends over 17 amino acids. CDR1 and CDR2 from the germline V gene are SGHRS and YFSETQ. Trimming removed 0 bases from V and 4 bases from J; junction bases left unmatched: 9. The CDR3 DNA reads as TGCGCCAGCAGCTTGGAGTTTAGCGGGAGTGTCTCAGATACGCAGTATTTT. It codes for CASSLEFSGSVSDTQYF.

Ten or more counts support this clonotype. Here the CDR3 reads CASSLAGQPSYEQYF. CDR3 DNA: TGTGCCAGCAGCTTAGCGGGACAGCCCTCCTACGAGCAGTACTTC. The chain couples TRBV7-9 to TRBJ2-7; 7 nucleotides agree with TRBD1. Germline loops: CDR1 SEHNR, CDR2 FQNEAQ (reference sequence). This CDR3 spans 15 amino acids. Losses at the gene ends were 0 bases for V and 0 bases for J; bases not matched to a gene: 2.

In its sample, this clonotype was seen many times. DNA for the CDR3: TGTGCCATCCGTCAGGGGGTTAACTATGGCTACACCTTC. This codes for CAIRQGVNYGYTF. The gene calls are TRBV7-9 and TRBJ1-2, with 7 bases matching TRBD1. Per germline, CDR1 SEHNR and CDR2 FQNEAQ (reference sequence). The junction had 6 bases not matched to a gene; V was cut back by 10 bases and J by 1 base. The CDR3 sequence is 13 residues long.

The chain couples TRBV12-1 to TRBJ2-5; TRBD1 was called by the table and not checked on the DNA. TRBV12-1 is reported as a pseudogene. This CDR3 spans 14 amino acids. The CDR3 protein is CASSPGRGEETQYF. The CDR3, as DNA: TGTGCCAGCAGCCCTGGGCGAGGAGAGGAGACCCAGTACTTC.

This clonotype has only a few counts. The chain recombines TRBV19 with TRBJ2-5; 10 bases align to TRBD2. The CDR3 consists of 17 residues. Trimming removed 7 bases from V and 2 bases from J; junction bases left unmatched: 13. Looked up from germline, CDR1 is LNHDA and CDR2 is SQIVND (reference sequence). The CDR3 loop is CASITIGPAGGQETQYF. The CDR3 region has the DNA TGTGCCAGTATTACAATAGGTCCAGCGGGAGGGCAAGAGACCCAGTACTTC.

The chain recombines TRBV19 with TRBJ2-3, with D uncertain. CDR1 is LNHDA and CDR2 is SQIVND in the germline V gene (reference sequence). This CDR3 has 11 amino acids. Here the CDR3 reads CASFHRDTQYF. For the CDR3, the DNA is TGTGCAAGTTTCCACCGGGATACGCAGTATTTT.

This clonotype was counted ten times or more. The chain uses TRBV5-1 and TRBJ2-5; maybe TRBD1 (6 bases). V was trimmed by 6 bases and J by 2 bases, leaving 14 bases between them. CDR3 length: 14 residues. The germline gives CDR1 SGHRS, CDR2 YFSETQ. In nucleotides, the CDR3 is TGCGCCAGCAAGCAGTCAGGGACACAAGAGACCCAGTACTTC. This gives the protein CASKQSGTQETQYF.